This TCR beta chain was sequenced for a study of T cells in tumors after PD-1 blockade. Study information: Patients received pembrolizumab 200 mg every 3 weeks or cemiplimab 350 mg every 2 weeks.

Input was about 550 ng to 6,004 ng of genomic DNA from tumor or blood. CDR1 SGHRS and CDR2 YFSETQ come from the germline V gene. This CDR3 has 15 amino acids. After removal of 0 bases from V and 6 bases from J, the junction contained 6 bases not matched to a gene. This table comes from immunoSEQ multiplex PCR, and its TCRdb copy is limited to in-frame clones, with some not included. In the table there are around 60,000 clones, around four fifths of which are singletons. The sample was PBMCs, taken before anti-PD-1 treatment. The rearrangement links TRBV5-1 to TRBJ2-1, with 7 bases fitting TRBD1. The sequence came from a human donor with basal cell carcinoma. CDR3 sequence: CASSLARQGGNEQFF. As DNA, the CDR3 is TGCGCCAGCAGCTTGGCCAGACAGGGTGGCAATGAGCAGTTCTTC.